Below are 29 T cell receptor beta chains sequenced from a single sample in a study of CD8+ T cells in alopecia areata. Isolated RNA was reverse transcribed into cDNA used as the sequencing template. This table comes from immunoSEQ multiplex PCR, and its TCRdb copy is limited to in-frame clones, with some not included. The sample holds roughly 150,000 clones, around half seen once. This specimen was CD8+ T cells sorted from blood, taken at week 0. Receptors originate from a human donor with alopecia areata.

This clone was seen just once. The V call is TRBV27, the J call TRBJ2-7, with D hard to call. The CDR3 sequence is 13 residues long. Deletions cut 4 bases from V and 4 bases from J, with 11 bases between. CDR1 and CDR2 (germline): MNHEY, SMNVEV (reference sequence). This CDR3 reads CASSWEYRYEQYF. As DNA, the CDR3 is TGTGCCAGCAGTTGGGAATATAGGTACGAGCAGTACTTC.

The chain couples TRBV29-1 to TRBJ1-1; 7 nucleotides match TRBD1. From germline, CDR1 is SQVTM and CDR2 ANQGSEA. This CDR3 has 11 amino acids. V lost 7 bases and J lost 5; bases outside the gene matches: 4. CDR3 amino acids: CSAAGGTEAFF. The CDR3 DNA follows: TGCAGCGCTGCAGGGGGGACTGAAGCTTTCTTT.

The gene calls are TRBV6-5 and TRBJ2-1; TRBD2 aligns across 10 bases. V gave up 4 bases and J gave up 7 bases; unmatched junction bases: 7. The CDR3 spans 15 residues. Germline CDR1 is MNHEY and CDR2 is SVGAGI. The CDR3 protein is CASSSATSGVNEQFF. In DNA form, the CDR3 reads TGTGCCAGCAGTTCCGCCACTAGCGGGGTTAATGAGCAGTTCTTC.

The rearrangement joins TRBV7-9 to TRBJ2-1; D is uncertain. This CDR3 region has 12 residues. V was shortened by 4 bases and J by 5 bases, with 6 bases between the two germline ends. Germline CDR1 reads SEHNR; CDR2 reads FQNEAQ (reference sequence). The chain's CDR3 is CASSSTNNEQFF. The CDR3 region has the DNA TGTGCCAGCAGCTCTACCAACAATGAGCAGTTCTTC. The entire variable domain, with the rest obtained from reference TRBV7-9 and TRBJ2-1, is as follows: DTGVSQNPRHKITKRGQNVTFRCDPISEHNRLYWYRQTLGQGPEFLTYFQNEAQLEKSRLLSDRFSAERPKGSFSTLEIQRTEQGDSAMYLCASSSTNNEQFFGPGTRLTVL.

The chain links TRBV12-5 to TRBJ2-7; D gene unclear. Trimming took off 3 bases at V and 0 bases at J, with 6 bases between the two ends. This CDR3 region has 13 residues. Per the germline V gene, CDR1 is LGHNT and CDR2 is FRNRAP. This CDR3 reads CASGLHNSYEQYF. The CDR3 DNA is TGTGCTAGTGGTTTACACAACTCCTACGAGCAGTACTTC.

The chain uses TRBV30 and TRBJ1-1; D is unclear. The germline CDR1 and CDR2 sequences are GTSNPN and SVGIG (reference sequence). The CDR3 sequence is 16 residues long. Trimming shortened V by 6 bases and J by 1 base, and 21 bases separated the two germline ends. This CDR3 is CACVEIGRLENTEAFF. CDR3 coding DNA: TGTGCCTGTGTTGAAATTGGACGACTCGAGAACACTGAAGCTTTCTTT.

This clone occurred a few times. V is TRBV28 and J is TRBJ2-6; unclear D gene. Per germline, CDR1 MDHEN and CDR2 SYDVKM. V was pared by 2 bases and J by 4 bases, with 12 bases between. The CDR3 is made up of 16 amino acids. The CDR3 DNA reads as TGTGCCAGCAGTTTAACTACCCTGGCAGGGGCCAACGTCCTGACTTTC. Residues: CASSLTTLAGANVLTF.

This rearrangement joins TRBV29-1 to TRBJ2-7; TRBD2 matches at 7 bases. The CDR3 loop spans 11 amino acids. The J segment lost 8 bases and the V segment lost 0 bases, leaving 1 base of the junction unmatched. Germline CDR1 is SQVTM and CDR2 is ANQGSEA. The CDR3 protein is CSVEEAGQQYF. CDR3 DNA: TGCAGCGTTGAAGAAGCGGGGCAGCAGTACTTC.

In its sample, this clone was seen a few times. The chain links TRBV29-1 to TRBJ2-7; 8 bases are a match to TRBD1. Germline values: CDR1 SQVTM, CDR2 ANQGSEA. The CDR3 runs to 13 residues. The V segment lost 4 bases and the J segment 1 base; nucleotides outside the gene matches: 3. CDR3 sequence reads: CSVVDRESYEQYF. The CDR3, as DNA: TGCAGCGTTGTGGACAGGGAGTCCTACGAGCAGTACTTC.

The chain employs TRBV14 and TRBJ2-1; possibly TRBD1 for D (5 bases). There are 15 residues in the CDR3. Trimming took 1 base from V and 8 from J, leaving 15 bases between them. The germline V gene encodes CDR1 SGHDN and CDR2 FVKESK. The CDR3 reads CASSQVPGAEDEQFF. CDR3 nucleotide sequence: TGTGCCAGCAGCCAAGTGCCTGGGGCAGAGGATGAGCAGTTCTTC.

This sequence joins TRBV11-2 and TRBJ1-1; unclear D gene. Per germline, CDR1 SGHAT and CDR2 FQNNGV. This CDR3 has 14 residues. The germline V and J ends were trimmed by 0 bases and 5 bases, with 10 bases remaining between them. The CDR3 sequence: CASSLDIRETEAFF. CDR3 sequence (DNA): TGTGCCAGCAGCTTAGACATAAGGGAGACTGAAGCTTTCTTT.

V usage is TRBV5-1 and J usage is TRBJ2-7, with 8 bases fitting TRBD1. CDR1 is SGHRS, CDR2 YFSETQ, per germline. This CDR3 region has 16 residues. The ends lost 6 bases at V and 3 bases at J; junction bases unmatched: 14. CDR3 amino acids: CASNQPSGQGVYEQYF. The DNA of the CDR3 is TGCGCCAGCAATCAACCCTCCGGACAGGGAGTCTACGAGCAGTACTTC.

The chain is built from TRBV29-1 and TRBJ1-2; D uncertain. This CDR3 has 10 amino acids. Deletions cut 1 base from V and 4 bases from J, with 1 base between. From germline, CDR1 is SQVTM and CDR2 ANQGSEA. The CDR3 sequence: CSVEVYGYTF. CDR3 sequence (DNA): TGCAGCGTTGAAGTCTATGGCTACACCTTC.

The chain couples TRBV28 to TRBJ1-5; 8 bases align to TRBD1. Losses at the gene ends were 2 bases for V and 7 bases for J; bases not matched to a gene: 7. Germline assignment: CDR1 MDHEN and CDR2 SYDVKM. The CDR3 contains 15 residues. The CDR3 nucleotides are TGTGCCAGCAGTTTACGTGGGACAGGCCTCCAGCCCCAGCATTTT. This encodes CASSLRGTGLQPQHF.

This clone was detected only a few times. V and J are TRBV5-6 and TRBJ1-1; the match to TRBD1 covers 8 bases. The CDR3 runs to 12 residues. CDR1 and CDR2 from the germline V gene are SGHDT and YYEEEE. The J segment lost 5 bases and the V segment lost 5 bases, leaving 2 bases of the junction unmatched. The CDR3 is CASSRQGTEAFF. The CDR3 DNA reads as TGTGCCAGCAGTAGACAGGGGACTGAAGCTTTCTTT.

The table lists this clone with a few counts. V is TRBV7-6 and J is TRBJ2-3, with 13 nucleotides matching TRBD2. The CDR3 has 17 amino acids. Germline V lookup: CDR1 SGHVS, CDR2 FNYEAQ. With 3 bases clipped from V and 7 bases from J, the junction kept 10 bases outside the gene matches. The CDR3 DNA follows: TGTGCCAGCAGCTTGCCCACCGGGACTAGCGGGACTCATACGCAGTATTTT. Its protein is CASSLPTGTSGTHTQYF. The full variable domain, with the rest looked up from reference TRBV7-6 and TRBJ2-3, is GAGVSQSPRYKVTKRGQDVALRCDPISGHVSLYWYRQALGQGPEFLTYFNYEAQQDKSGLPNDRFSAERPEGSISTLTIQRTEQRDSAMYRCASSLPTGTSGTHTQYFGPGTRLTVL.

This chain uses TRBV7-7 with TRBJ2-7; 8 nucleotides agree with TRBD1. The trim removed 1 base at V and 5 bases at J, leaving 7 bases unmatched. The CDR3 spans 15 residues. Germline CDR1 SSHAT, CDR2 FNYEAQ (reference sequence). The chain's CDR3 is CASSLGPRGQDEQYF. The CDR3 nucleotides are TGTGCCAGCAGCTTAGGTCCCAGGGGGCAGGACGAGCAGTACTTC.

The chain joins TRBV7-2 to TRBJ1-2; the D is unclear. V lost 7 bases, J lost 4 bases, and 19 bases lay in between. Germline V gives CDR1 SGHTA, CDR2 FQGNSA. The CDR3 loop spans 15 amino acids. CDR3 region: CASNTEDARIYGYTF. The CDR3 region has the DNA TGTGCCAGCAACACCGAGGACGCAAGAATCTATGGCTACACCTTC. Full variable domain (outside the CDR3, taken from reference TRBV7-2 and TRBJ1-2): GAGVSQSPSNKVTEKGKDVELRCDPISGHTALYWYRQSLGQGLEFLIYFQGNSAPDKSGLPSDRFSAERTGGSVSTLTIQRTQQEDSAVYLCASNTEDARIYGYTFGSGTRLTVV.

The chain employs TRBV4-3 and TRBJ2-6; D not resolved. The germline CDR1 and CDR2 sequences are LGHNA and YSLEER. Between the trimmed V and J ends, which lost 0 bases and 3 bases, there was a span of 6 bases. The CDR3 runs 15 residues. The CDR3 loop is CASSQDYGGANVLTF. The DNA for the CDR3 is TGCGCCAGCAGCCAAGATTATGGTGGGGCCAACGTCCTGACTTTC.

The J gene is TRBJ2-1, the V gene TRBV7-6, with TRBD1 identical over 8 bases. The CDR3 has 14 residues. In germline, CDR1 is SGHVS, CDR2 FNYEAQ. With V trimmed by 5 bases and J by 5 bases, 5 bases remained unmatched. The CDR3 region has the DNA TGTGCCAGCAGCCCGGACAGGGCGGACAATGAGCAGTTCTTC. It translates to CASSPDRADNEQFF.

This chain connects TRBV30 to TRBJ1-1; D perhaps matches TRBD1 (5 bases). V shed 5 bases and J shed 3 bases, with 16 bases lying between them. The CDR3 is made up of 14 amino acids. Germline CDR1 GTSNPN, CDR2 SVGIG (reference sequence). CDR3 amino acids: CAWSIGAGDTEAFF. Written as DNA, the CDR3 is TGTGCCTGGTCCATCGGGGCAGGCGACACTGAAGCTTTCTTT.

This chain connects TRBV4-3 to TRBJ2-7; D remains unclear. Germline V lookup: CDR1 LGHNA, CDR2 YSLEER. This CDR3 is built from 17 residues. The V end was cut by 0 bases, the J end by 0 bases, with 15 bases between. The CDR3 DNA follows: TGCGCCAGCAGCCAAGAGTTCGGGTCAGGCTACTCCTACGAGCAGTACTTC. This gives the protein CASSQEFGSGYSYEQYF.

About this clone: The same CDR3 can be traced to other DNA sequences in this sample. This chain uses TRBV27 with TRBJ1-1; TRBD1 aligns across 7 bases. The germline V gene has CDR1 MNHEY and CDR2 SMNVEV (reference sequence). J gave up 4 bases and V 8 bases, and 4 bases lay outside the gene matches. This CDR3 comprises 12 residues. The CDR3 DNA reads TGTGCCAGCTCTTCAGGGGGCACTGAAGCTTTCTTT. Its translation: CASSSGGTEAFF.

This clone was observed a single time. The rearrangement uses TRBV25-1 and TRBJ1-6, with TRBD1 as a possible D gene (5 bases). The CDR3 runs 15 residues. V was clipped by 2 bases and J by 9 bases, with 14 bases between them. CDR1 MGHDK and CDR2 SYGVNS come from the germline V gene. For the CDR3, the DNA is TGTGCCAGCAGTGAAGAGGGACGCAGGTTTTCACCCCTCCACTTT. Its translation is CASSEEGRRFSPLHF.

In DNA, the CDR3 is TGTGCCAGCAGCTTGGGTAGCAATCAGCCCCAGCATTTT. It translates to CASSLGSNQPQHF. The chain employs TRBV5-6 and TRBJ1-5; no reliable D call. Germline-derived CDR1 and CDR2 are SGHDT and YYEEEE. V dropped 0 bases and J dropped 0 bases, with 1 base sitting between them. The CDR3 runs to 13 residues.

Many counts were recorded for this clone. This chain uses TRBV7-8 with TRBJ2-7; no reliable D call. This CDR3 spans 12 amino acids. V shed 4 bases and J shed 3 bases, with 7 bases lying between them. Germline loops: CDR1 SGHVS, CDR2 FQNEAQ. CDR3 region: CASSSDNYEQYF. The CDR3 nucleotides read TGTGCCAGCAGCTCTGACAACTACGAGCAGTACTTC.

The sample holds a few counts of this clone. The rearrangement joins TRBV11-2 to TRBJ2-3; 10 bases match TRBD2. The V gene end was trimmed by 4 bases and the J gene end by 2 bases; junction bases not matched to a gene: 6. Germline V gene lookup returns CDR1 SGHAT and CDR2 FQNNGV. The CDR3 covers 16 residues. CDR3 amino acids: CASSSWTSGYTDTQYF. The CDR3 DNA reads as TGTGCCAGCAGCTCCTGGACTAGCGGATACACAGATACGCAGTATTTT.

The chain uses TRBV11-3 and TRBJ2-1; 10 bases match TRBD1. With V trimmed by 0 bases and J by 8 bases, 10 bases remained unmatched. This CDR3 is 17 amino acids long. Germline V gives CDR1 SGHNT, CDR2 YENEEA. The DNA for the CDR3 is TGTGCCAGCAGCTTAGAGGGGACAGGGGCTTATGGCGATGAGCAGTTCTTC. Amino acid sequence: CASSLEGTGAYGDEQFF.

This chain links TRBV12-2 with TRBJ1-1. TRBV12-2 has pseudogene status. The CDR3 contains 12 residues. The CDR3 loop reads CASRLWGTEAFF. Written as DNA, the CDR3 is TGTGCAAGTCGCTTATGGGGGACTGAAGCTTTCTTT.